This entry concerns a single T cell receptor (beta chain). Antigen: not known. Although they were nominally healthy when sampled, donors likely had unrecorded immune exposures. The data originate from a study of cytomegalovirus exposure and HLA in healthy donors. Whole-study findings and limits: TCR beta chains numbering some 160 were designated cytomegalovirus-associated.

PCR used 60 Vbeta primers and 13 Jbeta primers. Clones were read by immunoSEQ multiplex PCR, and TCRdb kept only the in-frame ones, dropping some. The profile shows around 99,000 clones, approximately 84% of them singletons. The V segment lost 10 bases and the J segment 8 bases; nucleotides outside the gene matches: 11. Germline CDR1 SNHLY, CDR2 FYNNEI. CDR3 length: 14 amino acids. The receptor comes from a young man in good health and CMV-seronegative. Specimen: PBMCs. The chain employs TRBV2 and TRBJ1-4; 9 bases are shared with TRBD1. The CDR3 is CAILRDRVYEKLFF. The CDR3 coding sequence is TGTGCCATCCTCCGGGACAGGGTCTACGAAAAACTGTTTTTT.